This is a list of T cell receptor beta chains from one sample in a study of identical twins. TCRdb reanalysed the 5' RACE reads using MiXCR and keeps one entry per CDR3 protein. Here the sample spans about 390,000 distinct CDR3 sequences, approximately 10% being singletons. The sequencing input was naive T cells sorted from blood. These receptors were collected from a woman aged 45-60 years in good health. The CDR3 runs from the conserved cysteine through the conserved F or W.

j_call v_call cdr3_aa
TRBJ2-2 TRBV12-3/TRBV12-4 CASSFGAGFGTGELFF
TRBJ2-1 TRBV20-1 CSAGSGSHYNEQFF
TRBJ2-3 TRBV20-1 CSAPTRASGRGDTQYF
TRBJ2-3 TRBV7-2 CASSPYREAQYF
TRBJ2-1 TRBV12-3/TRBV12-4 CASRPNLGGYNEQFF
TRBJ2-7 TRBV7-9 CASSVEGGRTYEQYF
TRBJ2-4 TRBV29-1 CSVVRPGPLAKNIQYF
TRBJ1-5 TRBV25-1 CASSGTEYSNQPQHF
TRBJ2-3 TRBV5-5 CASSLDTGTDTQYF
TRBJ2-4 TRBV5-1 CASSLDPSNIQYF
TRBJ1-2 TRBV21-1 CASSKDGRRDGYTF
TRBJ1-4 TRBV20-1 CSARVGGSEKLFF
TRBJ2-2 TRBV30 CAWSVLPGVHTGELFF